This is a list of T cell receptor beta chains from one sample in a study of TIL therapy for anti-PD-1-resistant metastatic lung cancer. Assay: immunoSEQ multiplex PCR; the TCRdb copy retains only in-frame clones and omits some. The repertoire holds more than 45,000 clones, with around 67% as singletons. The sequencing here drew on blood, taken at baseline. The receptors shown here come from a person between 25 and 80 years old with non-small cell lung cancer. Both conserved end residues are part of each CDR3. Fields, in order: D gene, clone size, V gene, J gene, CDR3 protein, CDR3 DNA. A D gene is named only where the DNA matches it firmly. Size is omitted from some rows. Given values are once, few, many or a class for expanded clones.

d_gene: NA; abundance: few; v_gene: TRBV7-9; j_gene: TRBJ1-2; CDR3aa: CASSLTRSNYGYTF; CDR3nt: TGTGCCAGCAGCCTCACGCGCAGTAACTATGGCTACACCTTC
d_gene: NA; abundance: NA; v_gene: TRBV23-1; j_gene: TRBJ2-7; CDR3aa: CASSQSEDALWQYF; CDR3nt: TGCGCCAGCAGTCAATCCGAGGACGCGCTCTGGCAGTACTTC
d_gene: NA; abundance: NA; v_gene: TRBV6-1; j_gene: TRBJ1-2; CDR3aa: CASSEPSYGYTF; CDR3nt: TGTGCCAGCAGTGAACCGTCTTATGGCTACACCTTC
d_gene: TRBD1; abundance: few; v_gene: TRBV2; j_gene: TRBJ2-5; CDR3aa: CASSEGDSWETQYF; CDR3nt: TGTGCCAGCAGTGAGGGGGACAGTTGGGAGACCCAGTACTTC
d_gene: TRBD2; abundance: NA; v_gene: TRBV28; j_gene: TRBJ2-5; CDR3aa: CASRLWGVGSREAQYF; CDR3nt: TGTGCCAGCAGGCTCTGGGGGGTAGGGAGCCGGGAGGCCCAGTACTTC
d_gene: TRBD2; abundance: NA; v_gene: TRBV6-5; j_gene: TRBJ2-2; CDR3aa: CASSYYLAANTGELFF; CDR3nt: TGTGCCAGCAGTTACTACCTAGCGGCGAACACCGGGGAGCTGTTTTTT
d_gene: NA; abundance: once; v_gene: TRBV4-2; j_gene: TRBJ2-3; CDR3aa: CASSLSLGISGRTDTQYF; CDR3nt: TGTGCCAGCAGCCTATCCCTTGGGATTAGCGGACGCACAGATACGCAGTATTTT
d_gene: NA; abundance: NA; v_gene: TRBV7-9; j_gene: TRBJ2-6; CDR3aa: CASSLGWVAGTGANVLTF; CDR3nt: TGTGCCAGCAGCTTAGGATGGGTCGCAGGGACTGGGGCCAACGTCCTGACTTTC
d_gene: TRBD2; abundance: NA; v_gene: TRBV9; j_gene: TRBJ2-7; CDR3aa: CASSKSGKLDEQYF; CDR3nt: TGTGCCAGCAGCAAAAGCGGGAAGTTAGACGAGCAGTACTTC
d_gene: TRBD2; abundance: NA; v_gene: TRBV29-1; j_gene: TRBJ2-7; CDR3aa: CSAGTSGEQYF; CDR3nt: TGCAGCGCCGGGACTAGCGGCGAGCAGTACTTC
d_gene: NA; abundance: NA; v_gene: TRBV9; j_gene: TRBJ2-6; CDR3aa: CASSVQSSGANVLTF; CDR3nt: TGTGCCAGCAGCGTACAGAGCTCTGGGGCCAACGTCCTGACTTTC
d_gene: TRBD2; abundance: NA; v_gene: TRBV5-4; j_gene: TRBJ2-5; CDR3aa: CASSPGLAGGLVQETQYF; CDR3nt: TGTGCCAGCAGCCCGGGACTAGCGGGGGGGCTGGTCCAAGAGACCCAGTACTTC
d_gene: NA; abundance: NA; v_gene: TRBV2; j_gene: TRBJ2-1; CDR3aa: CASSEALGGRGYNEQFF; CDR3nt: TGTGCCAGCAGTGAAGCGCTTGGGGGCCGGGGATACAATGAGCAGTTCTTC
d_gene: NA; abundance: NA; v_gene: TRBV7-2; j_gene: TRBJ2-2; CDR3aa: CASSLSRQYTGELFF; CDR3nt: TGTGCCAGCAGCTTATCTAGACAGTACACCGGGGAGCTGTTTTTT
d_gene: NA; abundance: few; v_gene: TRBV5-4; j_gene: TRBJ2-3; CDR3aa: CASSLAGLTDTQYF; CDR3nt: TGTGCCAGCAGCTTAGCAGGGCTCACAGATACGCAGTATTTT
d_gene: TRBD2; abundance: medium-sized; v_gene: TRBV13; j_gene: TRBJ2-7; CDR3aa: CASSLEREGTYEQYF; CDR3nt: TGTGCCAGCAGCTTAGAGAGGGAGGGAACCTACGAGCAGTACTTC
d_gene: TRBD1; abundance: NA; v_gene: TRBV6-5; j_gene: TRBJ1-2; CDR3aa: CASSWTGAHYGYTF; CDR3nt: TGTGCCAGCAGTTGGACAGGGGCTCACTATGGCTACACCTTC
d_gene: NA; abundance: NA; v_gene: TRBV7-8; j_gene: TRBJ2-5; CDR3aa: CASSLVRTGQETQYF; CDR3nt: TGTGCCAGCAGCTTAGTTCGGACGGGGCAAGAGACCCAGTACTTC
d_gene: NA; abundance: NA; v_gene: TRBV5-6; j_gene: TRBJ2-3; CDR3aa: CASSLPGRGLGDTQYF; CDR3nt: TGTGCCAGCAGTCTCCCTGGGCGAGGACTGGGGGATACGCAGTATTTT
d_gene: NA; abundance: few; v_gene: TRBV7-2; j_gene: TRBJ2-2; CDR3aa: CASSLRTVGNTGELFF; CDR3nt: TGTGCCAGCAGCTTGCGGACAGTTGGGAACACCGGGGAGCTGTTTTTT
d_gene: TRBD1; abundance: NA; v_gene: TRBV28; j_gene: TRBJ1-6; CDR3aa: CASSFGVTGAPHF; CDR3nt: TGTGCCAGCAGTTTCGGAGTTACAGGGGCCCCCCACTTT
d_gene: TRBD1; abundance: NA; v_gene: TRBV19; j_gene: TRBJ1-2; CDR3aa: CASSINLRDRLYGYTF; CDR3nt: TGTGCCAGTAGTATCAACCTCCGGGACAGGTTATATGGCTACACCTTC
d_gene: NA; abundance: NA; v_gene: TRBV18; j_gene: TRBJ1-5; CDR3aa: CASSPPSGGGQPQHF; CDR3nt: TGTGCCAGCTCACCACCCTCAGGTGGGGGTCAGCCCCAGCATTTT
d_gene: TRBD1; abundance: NA; v_gene: TRBV5-8; j_gene: TRBJ2-2; CDR3aa: CASSLRTGILIAGELFF; CDR3nt: TGTGCCAGCAGCTTGCGGACAGGGATACTTATCGCCGGGGAGCTGTTTTTT
d_gene: TRBD1; abundance: NA; v_gene: TRBV7-2; j_gene: TRBJ2-7; CDR3aa: CASSPRQGANEQYF; CDR3nt: TGTGCCAGCAGCCCCCGACAGGGGGCCAACGAGCAGTACTTC
d_gene: NA; abundance: NA; v_gene: TRBV27; j_gene: TRBJ1-2; CDR3aa: CASSFGQGGSGYTF; CDR3nt: TGTGCCAGCAGTTTTGGGCAGGGAGGATCTGGCTACACCTTC
d_gene: TRBD1; abundance: NA; v_gene: TRBV4-2; j_gene: TRBJ1-6; CDR3aa: CASSQELGTGGAYNSPLHF; CDR3nt: TGTGCCAGCAGCCAAGAGCTTGGGACAGGGGGCGCCTATAATTCACCCCTCCACTTT
d_gene: TRBD2; abundance: NA; v_gene: TRBV10-3; j_gene: TRBJ2-3; CDR3aa: CAISERAAGGPKDTQYF; CDR3nt: TGTGCCATCAGTGAAAGGGCAGCGGGAGGGCCGAAGGACACGCAGTATTTT
d_gene: TRBD2; abundance: NA; v_gene: TRBV5-1; j_gene: TRBJ2-2; CDR3aa: CASSRLAGETGELFF; CDR3nt: TGCGCCAGCAGTAGACTAGCGGGAGAAACCGGGGAGCTGTTTTTT
d_gene: NA; abundance: NA; v_gene: TRBV5-1; j_gene: TRBJ2-2; CDR3aa: CASTGTLNTGELFF; CDR3nt: TGCGCCAGCACCGGGACATTGAACACCGGGGAGCTGTTTTTT
d_gene: TRBD1; abundance: NA; v_gene: TRBV28; j_gene: TRBJ1-2; CDR3aa: CASSFRDSLSIHGYTF; CDR3nt: TGTGCCAGCAGTTTCCGGGACAGTTTATCCATCCATGGCTACACCTTC
d_gene: NA; abundance: NA; v_gene: TRBV6-6; j_gene: TRBJ2-7; CDR3aa: CASSYSQATLEQYF; CDR3nt: TGTGCCAGCAGTTACAGTCAGGCTACACTCGAGCAGTACTTC
d_gene: NA; abundance: NA; v_gene: TRBV7-6; j_gene: TRBJ2-7; CDR3aa: CASSLAQVFYEQYF; CDR3nt: TGTGCCAGCAGCTTAGCGCAGGTTTTCTACGAGCAGTACTTC
d_gene: NA; abundance: NA; v_gene: TRBV4-1; j_gene: TRBJ2-7; CDR3aa: CASSQARVGGYEQYF; CDR3nt: TGCGCCAGCAGCCAAGCTAGGGTAGGGGGGTACGAGCAGTACTTC
d_gene: TRBD1; abundance: NA; v_gene: TRBV6-1; j_gene: TRBJ2-6; CDR3aa: CASSETGGSLSGANVLTF; CDR3nt: TGTGCCAGCAGTGAGACAGGGGGTTCTCTCTCTGGGGCCAACGTCCTGACTTTC
d_gene: NA; abundance: NA; v_gene: TRBV4-3; j_gene: TRBJ1-2; CDR3aa: CASSQGPPKIPYGYTF; CDR3nt: TGCGCCAGCAGCCAAGGACCCCCGAAGATCCCCTATGGCTACACCTTC
d_gene: NA; abundance: once; v_gene: TRBV30; j_gene: TRBJ2-7; CDR3aa: CACLGGTPYEQYF; CDR3nt: TGTGCCTGTCTGGGCGGGACGCCCTACGAGCAGTACTTC
d_gene: NA; abundance: NA; v_gene: TRBV25-1; j_gene: TRBJ2-1; CDR3aa: CASTPGRRFNEQFF; CDR3nt: TGTGCCAGCACGCCGGGCCGTAGATTCAATGAGCAGTTCTTC
d_gene: TRBD1; abundance: few; v_gene: TRBV18; j_gene: TRBJ1-3; CDR3aa: CASSPEQGASGNTIYF; CDR3nt: TGTGCCAGCTCACCCGAACAGGGGGCGTCTGGAAACACCATATATTTT
d_gene: NA; abundance: NA; v_gene: TRBV6-6; j_gene: TRBJ2-7; CDR3aa: CASSPSEFIDKYF; CDR3nt: TGTGCCAGCAGTCCCAGTGAATTCATAGATAAGTACTTC
d_gene: NA; abundance: few; v_gene: TRBV7-9; j_gene: TRBJ1-2; CDR3aa: CASSLAPAFYGYTF; CDR3nt: TGTGCCAGCAGCTTAGCCCCAGCGTTCTATGGCTACACCTTC
d_gene: NA; abundance: few; v_gene: TRBV2; j_gene: TRBJ1-4; CDR3aa: CASSFRDNEKLFF; CDR3nt: TGTGCCAGCAGTTTCAGGGACAATGAAAAACTGTTTTTT
d_gene: NA; abundance: NA; v_gene: TRBV7-8; j_gene: TRBJ1-1; CDR3aa: CASLRAGNTEAFF; CDR3nt: TGTGCCAGCTTACGGGCGGGAAACACTGAAGCTTTCTTT
d_gene: NA; abundance: NA; v_gene: TRBV7-3; j_gene: TRBJ1-6; CDR3aa: CASSLGPASPLHF; CDR3nt: TGTGCCAGCAGCTTAGGTCCGGCTTCACCCCTCCACTTT
d_gene: NA; abundance: few; v_gene: TRBV7-2; j_gene: TRBJ1-5; CDR3aa: CASSLGPGSYSNQPQHF; CDR3nt: TGTGCCAGCAGCTTAGGTCCAGGGAGTTATAGCAATCAGCCCCAGCATTTT
d_gene: NA; abundance: NA; v_gene: TRBV2; j_gene: TRBJ1-1; CDR3aa: CASRSESGDTEAFF; CDR3nt: TGTGCCAGCAGGTCTGAATCAGGGGACACTGAAGCTTTCTTT
d_gene: NA; abundance: NA; v_gene: TRBV4-1; j_gene: TRBJ2-7; CDR3aa: CASSQGGGGWGYEQYF; CDR3nt: TGCGCCAGCAGCCAAGGCGGTGGCGGTTGGGGGTACGAGCAGTACTTC
d_gene: TRBD2; abundance: NA; v_gene: TRBV27; j_gene: TRBJ2-7; CDR3aa: CASSLTTSHYEQYF; CDR3nt: TGTGCCAGCAGTTTAACGACTAGCCACTACGAGCAGTACTTC
d_gene: NA; abundance: NA; v_gene: TRBV18; j_gene: TRBJ2-3; CDR3aa: CASSPSKGDTQYF; CDR3nt: TGTGCCAGCTCACCAAGTAAGGGAGATACGCAGTATTTT
d_gene: TRBD1; abundance: NA; v_gene: TRBV5-6; j_gene: TRBJ2-7; CDR3aa: CASSLDRTGDYEQYF; CDR3nt: TGTGCCAGCAGCTTGGACAGGACAGGGGATTACGAGCAGTACTTC
d_gene: NA; abundance: few; v_gene: TRBV23-1; j_gene: TRBJ1-1; CDR3aa: CASKTNTEAFF; CDR3nt: TGCGCCAGCAAGACGAACACTGAAGCTTTCTTT
d_gene: TRBD2; abundance: NA; v_gene: TRBV18; j_gene: TRBJ2-3; CDR3aa: CASSPRGGGSTDTQYF; CDR3nt: TGTGCCAGCTCACCACGAGGCGGGGGAAGCACAGATACGCAGTATTTT
d_gene: NA; abundance: NA; v_gene: TRBV7-2; j_gene: TRBJ2-1; CDR3aa: CASSLDSPASAYNEQFF; CDR3nt: TGTGCCAGCAGCTTAGATTCTCCTGCTAGTGCCTACAATGAGCAGTTCTTC
d_gene: NA; abundance: NA; v_gene: TRBV29-1; j_gene: TRBJ2-3; CDR3aa: CSSDAGGAGDTQYF; CDR3nt: TGCAGCTCCGACGCCGGGGGAGCTGGAGATACGCAGTATTTT
d_gene: NA; abundance: once; v_gene: TRBV10-3; j_gene: TRBJ2-1; CDR3aa: CAISKEATHREQFF; CDR3nt: TGTGCCATATCCAAGGAAGCAACCCATCGTGAGCAGTTCTTC
d_gene: TRBD1; abundance: NA; v_gene: TRBV12-5; j_gene: TRBJ1-2; CDR3aa: CASGFGQGAGRHYGYTF; CDR3nt: TGTGCTAGTGGTTTTGGGCAGGGGGCTGGAAGGCACTATGGCTACACCTTC
d_gene: NA; abundance: NA; v_gene: TRBV9; j_gene: TRBJ2-1; CDR3aa: CASSVSGPYNEQFF; CDR3nt: TGTGCCAGCAGCGTTAGCGGCCCCTACAATGAGCAGTTCTTC
d_gene: NA; abundance: NA; v_gene: TRBV6-5; j_gene: TRBJ2-2; CDR3aa: CASSPRQAYTGELFF; CDR3nt: TGTGCCAGCAGTCCCCGACAGGCCTACACCGGGGAGCTGTTTTTT
d_gene: NA; abundance: NA; v_gene: TRBV6-1; j_gene: TRBJ1-6; CDR3aa: CARGPGGNSPLHF; CDR3nt: TGTGCCAGGGGCCCGGGGGGTAATTCACCCCTCCACTTT